The text below deals with one T cell receptor beta chain. Antigen: not known. This sample was included in a study of T-cell memory formation after mild COVID-19. Study-wide background: The two donors had largely donor-specific TCR clusters. Overall study results and limits: Chiefly within CM and EM were the contracting CD4+ clones; CD8+ ones were within EMRA. A subset of responding clones appeared in pre-infection memory, suggesting cross-reactive memory joined.

The CDR3 is 13 amino acids. V shed 7 bases and J shed 1 base, with 10 bases lying between them. Germline CDR1 reads SNHLY; CDR2 reads FYNNEI. TCR alpha and TCR beta cDNA libraries carrying sample barcodes and UMIs came from 5'RACE with constant-segment primers. TCRdb recomputed calls from the 5' RACE reads with MiXCR, one row per CDR3 protein. The data hold fewer than 650,000 distinct CDR3 sequences, with roughly 17% observed a single time. The source material was PBMCs or a T cell subset sorted from them (not recorded which). The sequence was collected from an adult woman who had mild COVID-19 (a few samples of this study predate the infection). Cell type and time point are not known. The rearrangement joins TRBV2 to TRBJ1-1; unclear D gene. CDR3 sequence reads: CASTKTENTEAFF. The CDR3 coding sequence is TGTGCCAGCACCAAGACGGAGAACACTGAAGCTTTCTTT.